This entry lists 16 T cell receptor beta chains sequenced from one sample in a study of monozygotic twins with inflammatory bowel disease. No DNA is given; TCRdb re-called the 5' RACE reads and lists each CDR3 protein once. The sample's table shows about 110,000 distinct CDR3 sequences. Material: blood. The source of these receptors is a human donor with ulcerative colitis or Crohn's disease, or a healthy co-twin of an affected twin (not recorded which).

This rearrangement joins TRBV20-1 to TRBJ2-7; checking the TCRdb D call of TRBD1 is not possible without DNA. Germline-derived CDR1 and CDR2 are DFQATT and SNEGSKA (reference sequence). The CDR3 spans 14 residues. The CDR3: CSASFGTGAYEQYF.

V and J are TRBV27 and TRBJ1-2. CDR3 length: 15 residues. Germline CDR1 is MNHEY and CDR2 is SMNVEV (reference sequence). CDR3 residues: CASSLYAGYHYGYTF.

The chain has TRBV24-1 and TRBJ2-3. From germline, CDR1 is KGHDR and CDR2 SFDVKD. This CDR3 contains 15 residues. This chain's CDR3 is CATSDPRGPSDTQYF.

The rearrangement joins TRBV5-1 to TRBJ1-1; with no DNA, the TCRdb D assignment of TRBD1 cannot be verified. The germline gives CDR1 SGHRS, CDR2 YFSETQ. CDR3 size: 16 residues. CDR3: CASSRGTGGASTEAFF.

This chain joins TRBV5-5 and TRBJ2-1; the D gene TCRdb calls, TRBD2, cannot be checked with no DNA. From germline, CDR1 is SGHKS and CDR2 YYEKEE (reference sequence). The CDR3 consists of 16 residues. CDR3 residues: CASSLVEGGGYNEQFF. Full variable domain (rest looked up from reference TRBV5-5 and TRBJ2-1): DAGVTQSPTHLIKTRGQQVTLRCSPISGHKSVSWYQQVLGQGPQFIFQYYEKEERGRGNFPDRFSARQFPNYSSELNVNALLLGDSALYLCASSLVEGGGYNEQFFGPGTRLTVL.

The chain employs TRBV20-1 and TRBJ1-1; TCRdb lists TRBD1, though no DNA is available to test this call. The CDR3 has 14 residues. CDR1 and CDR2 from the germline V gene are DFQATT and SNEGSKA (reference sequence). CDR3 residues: CSARWGGVDTEAFF.

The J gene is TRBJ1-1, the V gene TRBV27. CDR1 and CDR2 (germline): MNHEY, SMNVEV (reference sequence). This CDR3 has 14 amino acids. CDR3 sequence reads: CASSWGGGRTEAFF.

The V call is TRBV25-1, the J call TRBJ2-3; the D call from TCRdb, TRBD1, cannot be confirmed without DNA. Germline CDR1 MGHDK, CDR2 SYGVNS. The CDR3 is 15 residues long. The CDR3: CASSEGDGRTDTQYF. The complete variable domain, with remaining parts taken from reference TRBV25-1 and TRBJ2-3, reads EADIYQTPRYLVIGTGKKITLECSQTMGHDKMYWYQQDPGMELHLIHYSYGVNSTEKGDLSSESTVSRIRTEHFPLTLESARPSHTSQYLCASSEGDGRTDTQYFGPGTRLTVL.

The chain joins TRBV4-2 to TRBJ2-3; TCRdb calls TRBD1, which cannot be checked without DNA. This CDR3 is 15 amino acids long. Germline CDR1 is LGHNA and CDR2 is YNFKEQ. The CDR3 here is CASTKRDGGTDTQYF.

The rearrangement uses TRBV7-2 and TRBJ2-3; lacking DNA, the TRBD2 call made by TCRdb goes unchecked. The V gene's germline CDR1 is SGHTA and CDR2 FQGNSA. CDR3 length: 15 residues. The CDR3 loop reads CASRDLPGGGDTQYF.

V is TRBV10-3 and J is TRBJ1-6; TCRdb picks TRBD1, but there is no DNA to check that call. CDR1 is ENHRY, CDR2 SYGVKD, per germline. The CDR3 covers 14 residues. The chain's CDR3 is CAIRRDSENSPLHF.

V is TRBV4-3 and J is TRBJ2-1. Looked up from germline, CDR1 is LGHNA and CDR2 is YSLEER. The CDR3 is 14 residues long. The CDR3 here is CASSRVMAVNEQFF.

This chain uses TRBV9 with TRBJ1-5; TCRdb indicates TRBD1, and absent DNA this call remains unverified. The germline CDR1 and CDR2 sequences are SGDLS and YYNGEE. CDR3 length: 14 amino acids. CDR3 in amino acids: CASSEQGTGQPQHF.

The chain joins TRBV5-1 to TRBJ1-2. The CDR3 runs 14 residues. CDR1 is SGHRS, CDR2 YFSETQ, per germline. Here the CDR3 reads CASSLGQSNYGYTF.

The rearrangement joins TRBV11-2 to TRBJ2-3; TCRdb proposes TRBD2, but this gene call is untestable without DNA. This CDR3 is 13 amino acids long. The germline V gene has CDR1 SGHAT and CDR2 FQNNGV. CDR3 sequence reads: CAGTSGRAVRMYF. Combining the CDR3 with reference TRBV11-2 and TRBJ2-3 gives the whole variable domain EAGVAQSPRYKIIEKRQSVAFWCNPISGHATLYWYQQILGQGPKLLIQFQNNGVVDDSQLPKDRFSAERLKGVDSTLKIQPAKLEDSAVYLCAGTSGRAVRMYFGPGTRLTVL.

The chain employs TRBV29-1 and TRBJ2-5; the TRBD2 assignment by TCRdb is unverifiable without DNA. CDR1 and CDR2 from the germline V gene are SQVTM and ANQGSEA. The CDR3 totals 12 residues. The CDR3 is CSIEWGVETQYF.